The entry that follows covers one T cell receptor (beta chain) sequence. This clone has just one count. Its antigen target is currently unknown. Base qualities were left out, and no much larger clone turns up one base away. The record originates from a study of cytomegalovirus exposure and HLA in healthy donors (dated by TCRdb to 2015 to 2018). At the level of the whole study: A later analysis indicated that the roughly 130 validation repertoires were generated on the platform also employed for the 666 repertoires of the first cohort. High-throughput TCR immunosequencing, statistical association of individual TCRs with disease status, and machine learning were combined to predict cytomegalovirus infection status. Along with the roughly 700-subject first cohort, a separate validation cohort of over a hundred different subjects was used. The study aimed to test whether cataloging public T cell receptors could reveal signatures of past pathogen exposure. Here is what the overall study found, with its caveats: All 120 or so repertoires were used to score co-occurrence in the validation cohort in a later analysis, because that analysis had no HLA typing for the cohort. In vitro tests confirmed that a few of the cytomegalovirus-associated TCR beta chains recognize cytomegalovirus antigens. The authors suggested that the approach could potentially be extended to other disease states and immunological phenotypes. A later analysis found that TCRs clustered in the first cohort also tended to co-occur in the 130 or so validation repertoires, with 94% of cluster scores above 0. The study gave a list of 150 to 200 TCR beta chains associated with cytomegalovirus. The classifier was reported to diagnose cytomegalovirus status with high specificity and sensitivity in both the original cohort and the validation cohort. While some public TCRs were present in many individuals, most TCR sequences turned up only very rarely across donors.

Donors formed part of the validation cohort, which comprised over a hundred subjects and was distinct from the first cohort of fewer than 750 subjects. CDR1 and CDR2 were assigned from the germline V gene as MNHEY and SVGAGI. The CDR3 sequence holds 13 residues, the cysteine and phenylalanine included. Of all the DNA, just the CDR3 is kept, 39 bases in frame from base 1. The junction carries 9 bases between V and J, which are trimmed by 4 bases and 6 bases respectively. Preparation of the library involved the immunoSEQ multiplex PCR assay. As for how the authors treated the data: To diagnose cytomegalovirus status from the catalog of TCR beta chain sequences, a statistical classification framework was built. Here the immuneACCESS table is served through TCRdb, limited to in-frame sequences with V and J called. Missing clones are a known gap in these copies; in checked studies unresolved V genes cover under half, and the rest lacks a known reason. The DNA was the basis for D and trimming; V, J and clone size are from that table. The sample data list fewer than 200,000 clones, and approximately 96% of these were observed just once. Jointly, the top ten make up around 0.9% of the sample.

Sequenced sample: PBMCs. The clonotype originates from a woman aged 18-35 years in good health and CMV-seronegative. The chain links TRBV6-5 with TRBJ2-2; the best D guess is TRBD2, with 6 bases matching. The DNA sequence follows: TGTGCCAGCAGTTTAGCGGAGTCCGGGGAGCTGTTTTTT. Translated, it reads CASSLAESGELFF.